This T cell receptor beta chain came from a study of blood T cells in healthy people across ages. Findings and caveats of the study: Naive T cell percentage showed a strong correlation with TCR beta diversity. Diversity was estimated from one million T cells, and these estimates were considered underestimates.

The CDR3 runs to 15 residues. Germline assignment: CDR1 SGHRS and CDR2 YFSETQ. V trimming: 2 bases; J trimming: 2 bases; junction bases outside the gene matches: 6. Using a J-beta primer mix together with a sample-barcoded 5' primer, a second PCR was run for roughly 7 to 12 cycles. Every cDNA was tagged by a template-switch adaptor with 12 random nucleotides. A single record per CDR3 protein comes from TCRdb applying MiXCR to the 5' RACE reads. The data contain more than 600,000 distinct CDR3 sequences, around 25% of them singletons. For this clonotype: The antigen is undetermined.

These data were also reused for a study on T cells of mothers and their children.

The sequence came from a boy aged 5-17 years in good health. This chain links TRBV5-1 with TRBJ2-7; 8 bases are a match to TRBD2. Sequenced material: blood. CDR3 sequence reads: CASSLSGGDPYEQYF. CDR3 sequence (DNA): TGCGCCAGCAGCTTAAGCGGGGGTGACCCCTACGAGCAGTACTTC.